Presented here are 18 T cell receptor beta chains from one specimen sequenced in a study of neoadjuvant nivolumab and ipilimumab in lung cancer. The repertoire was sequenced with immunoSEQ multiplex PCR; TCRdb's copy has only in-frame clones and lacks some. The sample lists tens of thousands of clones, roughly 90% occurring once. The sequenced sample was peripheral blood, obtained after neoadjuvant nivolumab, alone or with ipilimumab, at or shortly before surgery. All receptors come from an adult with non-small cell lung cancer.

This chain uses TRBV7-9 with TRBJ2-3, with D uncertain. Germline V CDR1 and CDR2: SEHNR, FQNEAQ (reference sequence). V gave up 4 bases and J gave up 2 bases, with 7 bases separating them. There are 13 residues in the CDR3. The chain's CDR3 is CASSSRFTDTQYF. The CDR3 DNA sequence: TGTGCCAGCAGCTCTCGTTTCACAGATACGCAGTATTTT.

The CDR3: CASSPTSGRRGEQYF. The CDR3 DNA is TGTGCCAGCAGCCCTACTAGCGGGAGAAGAGGAGAGCAGTACTTC. The J gene is TRBJ2-7, the V gene TRBV5-4; TRBD2 aligns across 11 bases. Trimming removed 4 bases from V and 7 bases from J; junction bases left unmatched: 10. This CDR3 spans 15 amino acids. Germline V gives CDR1 SGHNT, CDR2 YYREEE (reference sequence).

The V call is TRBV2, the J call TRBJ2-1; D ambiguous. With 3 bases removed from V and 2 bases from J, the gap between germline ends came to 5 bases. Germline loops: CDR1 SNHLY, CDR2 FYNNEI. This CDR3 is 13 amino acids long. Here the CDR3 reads CASSEGAYNEQFF. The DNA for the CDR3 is TGTGCCAGCAGTGAGGGCGCCTACAATGAGCAGTTCTTC.

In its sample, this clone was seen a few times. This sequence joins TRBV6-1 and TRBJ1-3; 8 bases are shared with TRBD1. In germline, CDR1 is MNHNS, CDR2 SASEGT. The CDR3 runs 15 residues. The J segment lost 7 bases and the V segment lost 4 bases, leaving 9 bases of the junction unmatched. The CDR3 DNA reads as TGTGCCAGCAGTGGGGCAGGGGGCGAGGGGAACACCATATATTTT. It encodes CASSGAGGEGNTIYF.

CDR3 residues: CASSLGQGITYEQYF. In DNA form, the CDR3 reads TGTGCCAGCAGCCTAGGACAGGGGATAACCTACGAGCAGTACTTC. This sequence joins TRBV7-9 and TRBJ2-7, with TRBD1 matching over 9 bases. Germline lookup yields CDR1 SEHNR and CDR2 FQNEAQ (reference sequence). CDR3 length equals 15 residues. V was pared by 5 bases and J by 2 bases, with 7 bases of the junction left unmatched. The full variable domain, its missing parts supplied by reference TRBV7-9 and TRBJ2-7, is DTGVSQNPRHKITKRGQNVTFRCDPISEHNRLYWYRQTLGQGPEFLTYFQNEAQLEKSRLLSDRFSAERPKGSFSTLEIQRTEQGDSAMYLCASSLGQGITYEQYFGPGTRLTVT.

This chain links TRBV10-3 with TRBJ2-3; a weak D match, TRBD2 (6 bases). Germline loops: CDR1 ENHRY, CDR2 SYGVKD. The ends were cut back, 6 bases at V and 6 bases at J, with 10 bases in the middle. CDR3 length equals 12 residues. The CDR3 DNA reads TGTGCCATCAGAGGGAGGTCGGATACGCAGTATTTT. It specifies CAIRGRSDTQYF.

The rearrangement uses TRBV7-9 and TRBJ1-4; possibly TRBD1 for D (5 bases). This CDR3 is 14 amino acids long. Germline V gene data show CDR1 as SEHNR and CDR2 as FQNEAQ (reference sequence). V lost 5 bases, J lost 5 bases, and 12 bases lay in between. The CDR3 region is CASSTWDSNEKLFF. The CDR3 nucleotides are TGTGCCAGCAGCACTTGGGACTCCAATGAAAAACTGTTTTTT.

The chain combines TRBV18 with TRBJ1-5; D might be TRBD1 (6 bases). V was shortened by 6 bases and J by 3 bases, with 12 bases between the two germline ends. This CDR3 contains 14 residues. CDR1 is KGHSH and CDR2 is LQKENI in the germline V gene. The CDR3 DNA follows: TGTGCCAGCTCCATAGGACAGAACAATCAGCCCCAGCATTTT. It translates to CASSIGQNNQPQHF.

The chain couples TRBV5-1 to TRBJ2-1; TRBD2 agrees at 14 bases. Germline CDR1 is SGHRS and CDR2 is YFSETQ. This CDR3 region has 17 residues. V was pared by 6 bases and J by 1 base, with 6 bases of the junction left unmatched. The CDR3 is CASKGLAGDGSYNEQFF. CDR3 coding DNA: TGCGCCAGCAAGGGACTAGCGGGAGATGGTTCCTACAATGAGCAGTTCTTC.

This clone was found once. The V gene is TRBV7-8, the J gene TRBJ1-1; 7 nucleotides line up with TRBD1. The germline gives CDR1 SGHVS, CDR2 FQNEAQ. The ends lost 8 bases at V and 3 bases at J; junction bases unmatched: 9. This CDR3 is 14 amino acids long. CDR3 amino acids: CASAYLTGDTEAFF. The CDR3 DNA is TGTGCCAGCGCCTACCTTACAGGGGACACTGAAGCTTTCTTT.

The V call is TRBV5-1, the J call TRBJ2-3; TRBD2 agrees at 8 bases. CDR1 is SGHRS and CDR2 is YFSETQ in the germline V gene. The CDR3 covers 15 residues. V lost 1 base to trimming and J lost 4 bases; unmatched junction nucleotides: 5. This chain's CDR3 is CASSLKAGGSDTQYF. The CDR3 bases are TGCGCCAGCAGCTTGAAGGCGGGAGGCTCAGATACGCAGTATTTT. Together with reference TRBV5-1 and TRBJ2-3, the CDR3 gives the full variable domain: KAGVTQTPRYLIKTRGQQVTLSCSPISGHRSVSWYQQTPGQGLQFLFEYFSETQRNKGNFPGRFSGRQFSNSRSEMNVSTLELGDSALYLCASSLKAGGSDTQYFGPGTRLTVL.

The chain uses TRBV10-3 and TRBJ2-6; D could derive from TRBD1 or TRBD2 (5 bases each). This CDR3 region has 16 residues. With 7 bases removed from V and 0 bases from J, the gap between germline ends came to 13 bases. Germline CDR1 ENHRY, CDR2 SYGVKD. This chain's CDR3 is CAINGDLRSGANVLTF. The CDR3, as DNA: TGTGCCATCAATGGGGACCTCCGCTCTGGGGCCAACGTCCTGACTTTC.

The CDR3 sequence is CASSLTVGGDEQYF. In nucleotides, the CDR3 is TGTGCCAGCAGCTTAACTGTAGGGGGGGATGAGCAGTACTTC. The genes are TRBV7-3 and TRBJ2-7, with TRBD2 as a possible D gene (7 bases). The CDR3 length is 14 residues. Trimming removed 0 bases at V and 7 bases at J, with 13 bases between. Germline CDR1 is SGHTA and CDR2 is FQGTGA.

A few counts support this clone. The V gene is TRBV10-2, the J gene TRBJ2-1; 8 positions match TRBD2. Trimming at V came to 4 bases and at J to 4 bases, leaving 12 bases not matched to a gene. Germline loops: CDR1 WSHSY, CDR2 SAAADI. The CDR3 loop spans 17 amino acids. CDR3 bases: TGCGCCAGCAGTGGGGAGGTAGCGGGACGTAATTACAATGAGCAGTTCTTC. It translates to CASSGEVAGRNYNEQFF.

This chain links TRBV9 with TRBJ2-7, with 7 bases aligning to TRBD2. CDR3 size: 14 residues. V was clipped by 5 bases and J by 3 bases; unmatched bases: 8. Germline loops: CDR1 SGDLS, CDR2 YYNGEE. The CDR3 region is CASSPGTTDYEQYF. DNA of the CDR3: TGTGCCAGCAGTCCCGGGACTACAGACTACGAGCAGTACTTC.

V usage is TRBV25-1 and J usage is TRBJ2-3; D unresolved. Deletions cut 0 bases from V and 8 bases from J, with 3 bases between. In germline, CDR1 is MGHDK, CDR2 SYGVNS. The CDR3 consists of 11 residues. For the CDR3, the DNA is TGTGCCAGCAGTGAATATACTACGCAGTATTTT. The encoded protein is CASSEYTTQYF. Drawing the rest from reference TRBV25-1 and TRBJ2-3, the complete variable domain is EADIYQTPRYLVIGTGKKITLECSQTMGHDKMYWYQQDPGMELHLIHYSYGVNSTEKGDLSSESTVSRIRTEHFPLTLESARPSHTSQYLCASSEYTTQYFGPGTRLTVL.

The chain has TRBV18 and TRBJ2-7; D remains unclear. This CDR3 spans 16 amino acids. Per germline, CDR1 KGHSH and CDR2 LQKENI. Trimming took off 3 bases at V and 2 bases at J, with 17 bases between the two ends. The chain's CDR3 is CASSPVPGRRTYEQYF. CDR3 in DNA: TGTGCCAGCTCACCGGTCCCCGGCCGCCGAACCTACGAGCAGTACTTC.

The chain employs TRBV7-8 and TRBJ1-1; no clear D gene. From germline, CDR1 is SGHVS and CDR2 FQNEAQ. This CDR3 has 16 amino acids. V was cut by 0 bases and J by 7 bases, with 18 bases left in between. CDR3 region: CASSLAIKTSPSEAFF. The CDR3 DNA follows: TGTGCCAGCAGCTTAGCAATTAAAACCTCCCCCAGTGAAGCTTTCTTT.